This TCR beta chain was identified during a study of CD4 T cells in relation to SARS-CoV-2 and coronaviruses. Roughly 10^5 naive or memory CD4+ cells were cultured with CEF peptides for under twelve days. The germline CDR1 and CDR2 sequences are SGHNT and YYREEE (reference sequence). V was pared by 0 bases and J by 4 bases, with 2 bases of the junction left unmatched. This CDR3 region has 15 residues. Assay used: immunoSEQ multiplex PCR; TCRdb lists only in-frame clones, some missing. In the table there are roughly 43,000 clones, roughly 82% of which are singletons. Worth noting for this clone: Its antigen remains unknown.

Sequencing used naive CD4+ T cells from PBMCs, cultured in vitro. Subset defined: naive CD4+ T cells isolated by negative enrichment. The chain employs TRBV5-4 and TRBJ2-1; 9 bases map to TRBD1. This TCR was sampled from an adult with COVID-19. The CDR3 protein is CASSLEGTGYNEQFF. The CDR3, as DNA: TGTGCCAGCAGCTTGGAGGGGACAGGGTACAATGAGCAGTTCTTC.